This T cell receptor beta chain was captured in a study of control samples from healthy donors and cancer patients (dated by TCRdb to about 2020). Comments on this clone: There is no known antigen for this receptor. Base-call qualities are not available, and no considerably larger clone is one nucleotide away.

Trimming at the junction amounts to 5 bases on V and 1 base on J, and the germline ends lie 11 bases apart. The CDR3 has 15 amino acids, counting the end cysteine and phenylalanine. The DNA shown is the 45-base CDR3, in frame from base 1. CDR1 and CDR2 are read off the germline V gene as SGHAT and FQNNGV. The library was generated by the immunoSEQ multiplex PCR assay. TCRdb took over this immuneACCESS table, retaining in-frame rearrangements with V and J assigned. Such tables are incomplete; in checked studies, under half of the missing clones stem from an unresolved V gene, and the remainder is unexplained. This sample lists 100,000 to 150,000 clones; 85% to 95% were detected once. The ten largest clones capture approximately 0.58% of the sample.

The TCR originated in an elderly man with head and neck cancer. The rearrangement combines TRBV11-2 with TRBJ2-2; TRBD1 is a weak D gene call, 6 bases matching. Sequencing used PBMCs. The CDR3 reads as follows: CASSPGHRNTGELFF. The nucleotide sequence is given as TGTGCCAGCAGCCCGGGACACAGGAACACCGGGGAGCTGTTTTTT.